These T cell receptor beta chains were read from a single sample in a study of blood T cell repertoires in COVID-19. The data were produced by immunoSEQ multiplex PCR, yet TCRdb's version contains in-frame clones alone and is incomplete. This sample has almost 400,000 clones, with under 90% found just once. Sequencing was done on a sample of PBMCs or T cells enriched from blood (not recorded which). All receptors derive from a young woman who had recovered from COVID-19. Each CDR3 is given with its conserved first and last residue. The D gene is left open where the match is weak. The listing skips clone size in some rows; elsewhere it reads once, few, many or a size class.

abundance: many
v_gene: TRBV6-4
j_gene: TRBJ1-2
d_gene: -
CDR3nt: TGTGCCAGCAGTGACACCCCACAGGGCTTGGGAGGCTACACCTTC
CDR3aa: CASSDTPQGLGGYTF

abundance: -
v_gene: TRBV4-1
j_gene: TRBJ1-1
d_gene: -
CDR3nt: TGCGCCAGCAGCCTGGGCCTGAGGGACACTGAAGCTTTCTTT
CDR3aa: CASSLGLRDTEAFF

abundance: -
v_gene: TRBV5-4
j_gene: TRBJ2-7
d_gene: TRBD2
CDR3nt: TGTGCCAGCAGTTTGAAGCGGGAGAGGCTCAACGAGCAGTACTTC
CDR3aa: CASSLKRERLNEQYF

abundance: -
v_gene: TRBV28
j_gene: TRBJ2-1
d_gene: -
CDR3nt: TGTGCCAGCAGGCGCCCGCCGGCCCTCGCTTTACAGAATGAGCAGTTCTTC
CDR3aa: CASRRPPALALQNEQFF

abundance: -
v_gene: TRBV4-1
j_gene: TRBJ2-7
d_gene: TRBD2
CDR3nt: TGCGCCAGCAGCCAAGATCCAATTAGCGGGGGGAGGGAGCAGTACTTC
CDR3aa: CASSQDPISGGREQYF

abundance: -
v_gene: TRBV5-6
j_gene: TRBJ1-6
d_gene: -
CDR3nt: TGTGCCAGCAGCTTTTCCGGGGGATCCTATAATTCACCCCTCCACTTT
CDR3aa: CASSFSGGSYNSPLHF

abundance: -
v_gene: TRBV9
j_gene: TRBJ1-2
d_gene: -
CDR3nt: TGTGCCAGCAAAAACAGGGCCTATGGCTACACCTTC
CDR3aa: CASKNRAYGYTF

abundance: -
v_gene: TRBV5-4
j_gene: TRBJ1-2
d_gene: -
CDR3nt: TGTGCCAGCAGCCTCCCCAAGCGAGGCTATGGCTACACCTTC
CDR3aa: CASSLPKRGYGYTF

abundance: -
v_gene: TRBV7-9
j_gene: TRBJ1-1
d_gene: -
CDR3nt: TGTGCCAGCAGCGCTCTACAGGGAACTGAAGCTTTCTTT
CDR3aa: CASSALQGTEAFF

abundance: -
v_gene: TRBV19
j_gene: TRBJ2-1
d_gene: -
CDR3nt: TGTGCCAGTAATCGGGGAGGGACAGGAGATGAGCAGTTCTTC
CDR3aa: CASNRGGTGDEQFF

abundance: -
v_gene: TRBV5-8
j_gene: TRBJ1-3
d_gene: -
CDR3nt: TGTGCCAGCAGCTTCGACACCGGCCACTCTGGAAACACCATATATTTT
CDR3aa: CASSFDTGHSGNTIYF

abundance: -
v_gene: TRBV25-1
j_gene: TRBJ2-6
d_gene: -
CDR3nt: TGTGCCAGCAGTGCACCGGGACAAAGCTCTGGGGCCAACGTCCTGACTTTC
CDR3aa: CASSAPGQSSGANVLTF

abundance: once
v_gene: TRBV30
j_gene: TRBJ2-7
d_gene: -
CDR3nt: TGTGCCTGGAAAATTTGGGAAGGGAGCTCCTACGAGCAGTACTTC
CDR3aa: CAWKIWEGSSYEQYF

abundance: few
v_gene: TRBV27
j_gene: TRBJ2-1
d_gene: TRBD2
CDR3nt: TGTGCCAGCAGTTTAGTACTAGCGGGAGGTAATGAGCAGTTCTTC
CDR3aa: CASSLVLAGGNEQFF

abundance: -
v_gene: TRBV4-1
j_gene: TRBJ1-5
d_gene: TRBD1
CDR3nt: TGCGCCAGCAGCCCAAACAGGGGGGAGCCCCAGCATTTT
CDR3aa: CASSPNRGEPQHF

abundance: -
v_gene: TRBV5-1
j_gene: TRBJ2-7
d_gene: -
CDR3nt: TGCGCCAGCAGCTTGGGAGGGCTTAGAGAGCAGTACTTC
CDR3aa: CASSLGGLREQYF

abundance: -
v_gene: TRBV27
j_gene: TRBJ2-7
d_gene: -
CDR3nt: TGTGCCAGCAGTGACAACTCCTACGAGCAGTACTTC
CDR3aa: CASSDNSYEQYF

abundance: -
v_gene: TRBV6-1
j_gene: TRBJ1-5
d_gene: -
CDR3nt: TGTGCCAGCAGTGGCCAACTACATAGGAGCAATCAGCCCCAGCATTTT
CDR3aa: CASSGQLHRSNQPQHF

abundance: many
v_gene: TRBV7-3
j_gene: TRBJ2-2
d_gene: -
CDR3nt: TGTGCCAGCAGCTTATACGAGGCGTCCGGGGAGCTGTTTTTT
CDR3aa: CASSLYEASGELFF

abundance: -
v_gene: TRBV18
j_gene: TRBJ2-7
d_gene: -
CDR3nt: TGTGCCAGCTCACCACGATCTAGCGACGAGCAGTACTTC
CDR3aa: CASSPRSSDEQYF

abundance: -
v_gene: TRBV19
j_gene: TRBJ1-4
d_gene: -
CDR3nt: TGTGCCAGTAGCCCGGACAGAGCAACCGAAAAACTGTTTTTT
CDR3aa: CASSPDRATEKLFF

abundance: -
v_gene: TRBV5-1
j_gene: TRBJ2-2
d_gene: -
CDR3nt: TGCGCCAGCAGCTTGGAGAGGGCCACCGGGGAGCTGTTTTTT
CDR3aa: CASSLERATGELFF

abundance: -
v_gene: TRBV10-3
j_gene: TRBJ1-1
d_gene: TRBD1
CDR3nt: TGTGCCATCAGGGGGGACAGAAACACTGAAGCTTTCTTT
CDR3aa: CAIRGDRNTEAFF

abundance: -
v_gene: TRBV4-1
j_gene: TRBJ1-3
d_gene: -
CDR3nt: TGCGCCAGCAGCCAAGATGGGCAGGGTGGAAACACCATATATTTT
CDR3aa: CASSQDGQGGNTIYF

abundance: -
v_gene: TRBV6-4
j_gene: TRBJ2-3
d_gene: -
CDR3nt: TGTGCCAGCAGTGACACGGGGGGCGGGAGAGATACGCAGTATTTT
CDR3aa: CASSDTGGGRDTQYF

abundance: -
v_gene: TRBV5-1
j_gene: TRBJ2-1
d_gene: -
CDR3nt: TGCGCCAGCAGCTTGATAACAGAGAGCTACAATGAGCAGTTCTTC
CDR3aa: CASSLITESYNEQFF

abundance: -
v_gene: TRBV28
j_gene: TRBJ1-2
d_gene: -
CDR3nt: TGTGCCAGCAGTTTGGGGACACACTATGGCTACACCTTC
CDR3aa: CASSLGTHYGYTF

abundance: -
v_gene: TRBV5-8
j_gene: TRBJ2-6
d_gene: -
CDR3nt: TGTGCCAGCAGCAGGGAGGACGTCCTGACTTTC
CDR3aa: CASSREDVLTF

abundance: -
v_gene: TRBV11-2
j_gene: TRBJ1-5
d_gene: -
CDR3nt: TGTGCCAGCAGCTTAGCTGGAGGGAATCAGCCCCAGCATTTT
CDR3aa: CASSLAGGNQPQHF

abundance: -
v_gene: TRBV13
j_gene: TRBJ2-2
d_gene: TRBD1
CDR3nt: TGTGCCAGCAGCTTCACAGGGGCCGGGGAGCTGTTTTTT
CDR3aa: CASSFTGAGELFF

abundance: -
v_gene: TRBV11-2
j_gene: TRBJ2-1
d_gene: TRBD2
CDR3nt: TGTGCCAGCAGCTTATTCCGGGGGGGGCCGAGGAATGAGCAGTTCTTC
CDR3aa: CASSLFRGGPRNEQFF

abundance: -
v_gene: TRBV5-6
j_gene: TRBJ1-1
d_gene: -
CDR3nt: TGTGCCAGCAGCTTGGGACGGGGGAACACTGAAGCTTTCTTT
CDR3aa: CASSLGRGNTEAFF

abundance: -
v_gene: TRBV11-2
j_gene: TRBJ2-1
d_gene: -
CDR3nt: TGTGCCAGCAGCATTGCCTCCGGGACTGGCGTATACAATGAGCAGTTCTTC
CDR3aa: CASSIASGTGVYNEQFF

abundance: -
v_gene: TRBV4-1
j_gene: TRBJ1-3
d_gene: TRBD1
CDR3nt: TGCGCCAGCAGCCCTATTGGGGTACAGGGGTTCGGAAACACCATATATTTT
CDR3aa: CASSPIGVQGFGNTIYF

abundance: -
v_gene: TRBV7-2
j_gene: TRBJ2-3
d_gene: TRBD2
CDR3nt: TGTGCCAGCAGCTTAGCGCCGAGGGCGGGGGGATCAGATACGCAGTATTTT
CDR3aa: CASSLAPRAGGSDTQYF

abundance: -
v_gene: TRBV27
j_gene: TRBJ2-7
d_gene: -
CDR3nt: TGTGCCAGCAGTTCGATCGGGAGTGACTACGAGCAGTACTTC
CDR3aa: CASSSIGSDYEQYF

abundance: once
v_gene: TRBV11-2
j_gene: TRBJ1-1
d_gene: -
CDR3nt: TGTGCCAGCAGCTTATTTTCGGAGCGGGAAGCTTTCTTT
CDR3aa: CASSLFSEREAFF

abundance: once
v_gene: TRBV30
j_gene: TRBJ2-7
d_gene: TRBD1
CDR3nt: TGTGCCTGGACTTCGAACAGGGGGCTCTACGAGCAGTACTTC
CDR3aa: CAWTSNRGLYEQYF

abundance: -
v_gene: TRBV3-1/TRBV3-2
j_gene: TRBJ2-1
d_gene: TRBD2
CDR3nt: TGTGCCAGCAGCCAGCCCGGGAGGGGGACTGAGCAGTTCTTC
CDR3aa: CASSQPGRGTEQFF

abundance: -
v_gene: TRBV29-1
j_gene: TRBJ1-3
d_gene: -
CDR3nt: TGCAGCTCACTGGGAGCGTTGAGTGGAAACACCATATATTTT
CDR3aa: CSSLGALSGNTIYF

abundance: -
v_gene: TRBV2
j_gene: TRBJ2-7
d_gene: TRBD2
CDR3nt: TGTGCCAGCAGGAGCACTAGCGGGGATTACTACGAGCAGTACTTC
CDR3aa: CASRSTSGDYYEQYF

abundance: -
v_gene: TRBV5-1
j_gene: TRBJ2-1
d_gene: -
CDR3nt: TGCGCCAGCAGCTTCACAGTCCGGCAGAATGAGCAGTTCTTC
CDR3aa: CASSFTVRQNEQFF

abundance: -
v_gene: TRBV5-1
j_gene: TRBJ1-5
d_gene: -
CDR3nt: TGCGCCAGCAGCTTGGGGGACAATAGCAATCAGCCCCAGCATTTT
CDR3aa: CASSLGDNSNQPQHF

abundance: -
v_gene: TRBV5-1
j_gene: TRBJ2-7
d_gene: -
CDR3nt: TGCGCCAGCAGACCAGGGGTAAGCTCCTACGAGCAGTACTTC
CDR3aa: CASRPGVSSYEQYF

abundance: once
v_gene: TRBV28
j_gene: TRBJ2-7
d_gene: -
CDR3nt: TGTGCCAGCAGTTTTGGCTCCGTCGTCTACGAGCAGTACTTC
CDR3aa: CASSFGSVVYEQYF